The clone carrying this TCR beta chain has a handful of counts. Through a sample-barcoded 5' primer and a J-beta primer mix, a second PCR was run for roughly 7 to 11 cycles. Using its own MiXCR run on the 5' RACE reads, TCRdb lists one record per CDR3 protein. The data contain 1.5 million to 2 million distinct CDR3 sequences, about 28% of them singletons. This entry is derived from a study of blood T cells in healthy people across ages. The ends lost 7 bases at V and 11 bases at J; junction bases unmatched: 12. The CDR3 runs to 12 residues. CDR1 is SQVTM, CDR2 ANQGSEA, per germline. The receptor's source is a woman aged 30 to 39 in good health. The sequenced material came from blood. This chain connects TRBV29-1 to TRBJ2-5; TRBD1 matches at 8 bases. CDR3: CSGGTGWAAQYF. CDR3 nucleotide sequence: TGCAGCGGAGGGACAGGATGGGCGGCGCAGTACTTC.